The rows below give T cell receptor beta chains drawn from one sample of a study of T cells in Graves' hyperthyroidism and ophthalmopathy. TCRdb reprocessed the multiplex PCR reads with MiXCR, giving one entry per CDR3 protein. The sample lists about 400,000 distinct CDR3 sequences; 14% to 15% were seen once. The sequencing sample was made of blood. These receptor sequences come from a woman in her twenties or thirties with Graves' hyperthyroidism. The CDR3 runs from the conserved cysteine through the conserved F or W. The D gene is left open where the match is weak. The size of a clone is reported for some rows only, either as once, few or many, or as a class for expanded clones.

size,D,V,length,J,CDR3,DNA
many,.,TRBV20-1,15,TRBJ2-4,CSAREGGVAKNIQYF,TGCAGTGCTAGAGAGGGGGGAGTAGCCAAAAACATTCAGTACTTC
.,TRBD2,TRBV7-9,14,TRBJ2-3,CAAGTSGNLDTQYF,TGTGCCGCTGGGACTAGCGGGAATTTAGATACGCAGTATTTT
few,.,TRBV5-1,13,TRBJ2-5,CASSLVQGETQYF,TGCGCCAGCAGCTTGGTCCAGGGAGAGACCCAGTACTTC
.,TRBD2,TRBV5-4,17,TRBJ2-1,CASSLEWGLAGGSEQFF,TGTGCCAGCAGCTTGGAGTGGGGCCTAGCGGGAGGCAGTGAGCAGTTCTTC
.,.,TRBV29-1,12,TRBJ1-2,CSVAREGYGYTF,TGCAGCGTTGCACGGGAGGGCTATGGCTACACCTTC
few,TRBD2,TRBV29-1,14,TRBJ2-3,CSVAGRASTDTQYF,TGCAGCGTTGCCGGGAGGGCCAGCACAGATACGCAGTATTTT
.,.,TRBV29-1,15,TRBJ2-5,CSVRGGARAVETQYF,TGCAGCGTCCGTGGGGGAGCCCGGGCCGTTGAGACCCAGTACTTC
.,.,TRBV6-6,16,TRBJ2-3,CASSYGADPTTDTQYF,TGTGCCAGCAGTTACGGTGCGGACCCTACCACAGATACGCAGTATTTT
many,TRBD1,TRBV6-5,14,TRBJ1-1,CASSYDRVGTEAFF,TGTGCCAGCAGTTACGACAGGGTAGGCACTGAAGCTTTCTTT
.,.,TRBV28,12,TRBJ2-7,CASSLSLGEQYF,TGTGCCAGCAGTTTAAGTCTTGGGGAGCAGTACTTC
many,.,TRBV2,16,TRBJ2-1,CASSVEGVAGSDEQFF,TGTGCCAGCAGTGTGGAGGGGGTAGCCGGTAGCGATGAGCAGTTCTTC
many,TRBD2,TRBV29-1,18,TRBJ2-6,CSVEDWLAGFSGANVLTF,TGCAGCGTTGAAGATTGGTTAGCGGGATTCTCTGGGGCCAACGTCCTGACTTTC
.,.,TRBV20-1,13,TRBJ1-2,CSARSGGTYGYTF,TGCAGTGCTAGATCGGGGGGGACCTATGGCTACACCTTC
many,.,TRBV6-1,14,TRBJ1-1,CASRPITGNTEAFF,TGTGCCAGCAGACCGATCACGGGGAACACTGAAGCTTTCTTT
few,.,TRBV29-1,13,TRBJ2-2,CSVIADNTGELFF,TGCAGCGTTATAGCGGATAACACCGGGGAGCTGTTTTTT
many,TRBD2,TRBV20-1,16,TRBJ2-5,CSARVLAGDTQETQYF,TGCAGTGCTAGAGTACTAGCGGGAGACACGCAAGAGACCCAGTACTTC
few,.,TRBV2,14,TRBJ1-2,CASSGKGGNYGYTF,TGTGCCAGCAGTGGCAAGGGGGGGAACTATGGCTACACCTTC
many,.,TRBV27,14,TRBJ1-1,CASSFILNRGGAFF,TGTGCCAGCAGTTTTATCCTTAACCGCGGTGGAGCTTTCTTT
many,.,TRBV2,12,TRBJ2-3,CASCSGGDTQYF,TGTGCCAGCTGTTCGGGCGGAGATACGCAGTATTTT
many,.,TRBV4-1,17,TRBJ2-7,CASSHPLGEISSYEQYF,TGCGCCAGCAGCCACCCCCTAGGGGAAATAAGCTCCTACGAGCAGTACTTC
many,.,TRBV28,14,TRBJ1-5,CASSPTVDNQPQHF,TGTGCCAGCAGTCCGACAGTTGACAATCAGCCCCAGCATTTT
few,.,TRBV10-3,13,TRBJ2-1,CAISAIVENEQFF,TGTGCCATCAGCGCGATAGTGGAAAATGAGCAGTTCTTC
many,.,TRBV20-1,15,TRBJ1-1,CSARDLGRVYTEAFF,TGCAGTGCTAGAGATCTTGGCAGGGTCTACACTGAAGCTTTCTTT
few,.,TRBV4-1,15,TRBJ1-5,CASSQAESSNQPQHF,TGCGCCAGCAGCCAAGCGGAGTCGAGCAATCAGCCCCAGCATTTT
.,.,TRBV4-1,16,TRBJ2-2,CASSQDNPRRTGELFF,TGCGCCAGCAGCCAAGATAATCCCAGACGGACCGGGGAGCTGTTTTTT
many,TRBD1,TRBV7-9,15,TRBJ2-7,CASTTSQGLIPEQYF,TGTGCCAGCACCACATCACAGGGGCTGATCCCCGAGCAGTACTTC
many,.,TRBV28,14,TRBJ2-7,CASIAQDPTFEQYF,TGTGCCAGCATTGCCCAGGATCCCACGTTCGAGCAGTACTTC
few,TRBD1,TRBV3-1,18,TRBJ1-3,CASSLPPGQRSSGNTIYF,TGTGCCAGCAGCCTTCCTCCGGGACAGCGGAGCTCTGGAAACACCATATATTTT
many,.,TRBV2,13,TRBJ1-1,CASEAGVNTEAFF,TGTGCCTCTGAGGCAGGGGTGAACACTGAAGCTTTCTTT
.,TRBD2,TRBV20-1,15,TRBJ2-1,CSASRPSGRINEQFF,TGCAGTGCTAGTCGTCCTAGCGGGAGGATTAATGAGCAGTTCTTC
.,.,TRBV9,15,TRBJ2-1,CASSDLAGPRGEQFF,TGTGCCAGCAGCGATCTAGCAGGACCTCGTGGTGAGCAGTTCTTC
many,.,TRBV30,12,TRBJ2-7,CAWSAPRGEQYF,TGTGCCTGGAGTGCCCCCAGGGGCGAGCAGTACTTC
.,.,TRBV19,14,TRBJ1-5,CASSGLGNNQPQHF,TGTGCCAGTAGTGGGCTGGGTAACAATCAGCCCCAGCATTTT
many,.,TRBV7-9,13,TRBJ2-7,CASSLEVSYEQYF,TGTGCCAGCAGCTTAGAGGTTAGCTACGAGCAGTACTTC
many,TRBD1,TRBV28,16,TRBJ1-2,CASRGSTGGLNYGYTF,TGTGCCAGCAGGGGATCGACAGGGGGACTGAACTATGGCTACACCTTC
.,.,TRBV15,13,TRBJ2-7,CATSRDRTGEQYF,TGTGCCACCAGCAGAGATCGAACAGGCGAGCAGTACTTC
few,.,TRBV20-1,12,TRBJ2-1,CSARWSHNEQFF,TGCAGTGCTAGATGGTCCCACAATGAGCAGTTCTTC
.,.,TRBV29-1,16,TRBJ1-6,CSVRKTAISYNSPLHF,TGCAGCGTTCGAAAGACAGCCATCTCCTATAATTCACCCCTCCACTTT
.,.,TRBV2,14,TRBJ2-7,CASRVDSNNYEQYF,TGTGCCAGCAGGGTGGACTCGAACAACTACGAGCAGTACTTC
many,TRBD1,TRBV12-3/TRBV12-4,14,TRBJ2-7,CASSSGTGGNEQYF,TGTGCCAGCAGTTCGGGGACAGGGGGTAACGAGCAGTACTTC
.,.,TRBV11-2,16,TRBJ1-3,CASSLSRQAPGNTIYF,TGTGCCAGCAGCTTAAGTCGGCAGGCGCCTGGAAACACCATATATTTT
few,.,TRBV7-9,14,TRBJ2-1,CASSRQGNWNEQFF,TGTGCCAGCAGCAGGCAGGGAAATTGGAATGAGCAGTTCTTC
few,TRBD2,TRBV29-1,13,TRBJ2-5,CSVWRGAGETQYF,TGCAGCGTTTGGCGGGGGGCAGGAGAGACCCAGTACTTC
.,TRBD1,TRBV20-1,13,TRBJ1-5,CSARTGGNQPQHF,TGCAGTGCTCGGACAGGGGGAAATCAGCCCCAGCATTTT
.,TRBD1,TRBV2,15,TRBJ2-2,CASRRDRGGTGELFF,TGTGCCAGCAGACGGGACAGGGGAGGGACCGGGGAGCTGTTTTTT
few,.,TRBV19,13,TRBJ1-1,CASSIRGSTEAFF,TGTGCCAGTTCAATCCGAGGGTCGACTGAAGCTTTCTTT
.,.,TRBV5-6,14,TRBJ1-1,CASSLGPTNTEAFF,TGTGCCAGCAGCTTGGGACCCACGAACACTGAAGCTTTCTTT
.,.,TRBV9,16,TRBJ2-1,CASSVGGLATGNEQFF,TGTGCCAGCAGCGTAGGTGGGCTAGCAACGGGGAATGAGCAGTTCTTC
few,.,TRBV27,15,TRBJ1-5,CASATGEESNQPQHF,TGTGCCAGCGCAACGGGGGAGGAGAGCAATCAGCCCCAGCATTTT
.,.,TRBV6-1,12,TRBJ1-2,CASRAPTYGYTF,TGTGCCAGCAGGGCCCCTACCTATGGCTACACCTTC
.,TRBD1,TRBV5-4,17,TRBJ2-1,CASSPSKGQGAGNEQFF,TGTGCCAGCAGCCCTTCCAAAGGACAGGGGGCCGGCAATGAGCAGTTCTTC
.,TRBD1,TRBV5-1,15,TRBJ1-6,CASSLEGQGASPLHF,TGCGCCAGCAGCCTGGAGGGACAGGGTGCTTCACCCCTCCACTTT
.,TRBD1,TRBV6-1,12,TRBJ1-2,CASRVNRGGYTF,TGTGCCAGCAGAGTGAACAGGGGCGGCTACACCTTC
.,TRBD1,TRBV5-1,17,TRBJ1-6,CASSLLVSGQGRSPLHF,TGCGCCAGCAGCTTGCTGGTTTCGGGACAGGGACGGTCACCCCTCCACTTT
.,.,TRBV12-3/TRBV12-4,17,TRBJ2-3,CASTILWTATSTDTQYF,TGTGCCAGCACCATTCTTTGGACAGCAACTAGCACAGATACGCAGTATTTT
.,TRBD2,TRBV18,19,TRBJ2-1,CASSPFLPNVGEGYNEQFF,TGTGCCAGCTCACCTTTCTTGCCCAACGTGGGGGAGGGGTACAATGAGCAGTTCTTC
.,.,TRBV27,14,TRBJ2-7,CASRLQTGSYEQYF,TGTGCCAGCAGATTACAGACAGGCTCCTACGAGCAGTACTTC
many,.,TRBV2,11,TRBJ2-7,CASSEYYEQYF,TGTGCCAGCAGTGAATATTACGAGCAGTACTTC
many,.,TRBV7-6,17,TRBJ2-1,CASSFSREPRLPGEQFF,TGTGCCAGCAGCTTTTCGAGGGAGCCACGCCTACCGGGAGAGCAGTTCTTC